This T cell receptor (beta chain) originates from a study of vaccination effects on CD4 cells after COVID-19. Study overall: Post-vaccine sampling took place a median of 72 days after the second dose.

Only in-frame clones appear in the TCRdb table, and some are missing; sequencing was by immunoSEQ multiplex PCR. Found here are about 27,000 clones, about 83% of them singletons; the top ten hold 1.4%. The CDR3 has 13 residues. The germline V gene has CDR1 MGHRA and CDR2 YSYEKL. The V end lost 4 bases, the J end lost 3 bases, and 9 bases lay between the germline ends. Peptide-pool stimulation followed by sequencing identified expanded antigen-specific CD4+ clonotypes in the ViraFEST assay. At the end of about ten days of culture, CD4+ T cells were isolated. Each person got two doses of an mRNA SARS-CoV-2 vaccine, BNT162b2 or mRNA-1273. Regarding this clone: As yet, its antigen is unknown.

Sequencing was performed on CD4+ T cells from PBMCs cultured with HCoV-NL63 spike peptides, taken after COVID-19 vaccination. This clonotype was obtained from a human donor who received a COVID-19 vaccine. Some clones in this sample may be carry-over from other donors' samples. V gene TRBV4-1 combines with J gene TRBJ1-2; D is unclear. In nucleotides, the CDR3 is TGCGCCAGCAGCCCCCGAGATTACTATGGCTACACCTTC. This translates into CASSPRDYYGYTF.